This TCR beta chain was identified in a study of tumor-infiltrating lymphocytes in glioblastoma multiforme (dated by TCRdb to between 2016 and 2019). Broadly, across the study: To test whether intratumoral genomic heterogeneity fosters TIL diversity, the study jointly examined somatic mutations, TIL diversity and immune response activity. The investigation overall reported the following: T cells were not sorted into functional subsets, which the authors noted as a future improvement. Only one glioblastoma patient was included in the TCR and somatic mutation analysis, limiting generalizability. RNA-based TCR sequencing may distort clone frequencies because T cells carry unequal numbers of TCR transcripts.

CDR1 and CDR2 are read off the germline V gene as MNHEY and SVGAGI. Measured from the cysteine to the phenylalanine, the CDR3 is 15 residues long. Just the 45-base CDR3 DNA is kept, in frame starting at base 1. For this clonotype: It has no known antigen specificity. The junction does not match germline at one end; this may be a read error.

Using a modified ARM-PCR protocol with multiple V-beta primers and a C-beta primer, the team built TCRB libraries from RNA through three nested multiplex PCR rounds. Starting from about 500 ng of total RNA, TCRB-specific cDNA was synthesized using ProtoScript II Reverse Transcriptase and a C-beta primer. The description of the TCRB libraries did not include any unique molecular identifiers. In the third PCR, barcodes and adapters were added over about 23 cycles with Deep VentR (exo-) polymerase, and the 250-500 bp bands were then gel purified. TCRB libraries were sequenced with 250 bp paired-end reads on an Illumina HiSeq 2500. The source study handled its data this way. Reads were cleaned with Trimmomatic, merged with FLASH, assigned V, D and J segments with MiGEC, and analyzed with VDJtools. The Shannon-Wiener diversity index, calculated using VDJtools, was used to quantify repertoire diversity. The public reads were reprocessed in TCRdb via fastp at Q25 and MiXCR, keeping in-frame beta chains. Merged by CDR3 protein, the rows form single entries marked with the most common genes and DNA. The V and J calls come from TCRdb's annotation, not from the publication. The sample table contains more than 9,000 distinct CDR3 sequences; only one count was recorded for around 64% of them. The ten largest account for roughly 30% of the sample.

The AllPrep DNA/RNA mini kit was used to purify genomic DNA and total RNA at the same time from each of the roughly ten tumor samples. Every RNA sample had an RNA integrity number above 6.5 and an OD 260/280 ratio above 1.9. This receptor chain uses TRBV6-5 and TRBJ2-7; possibly the D gene is TRBD1, per 5 matching bases. This TCR came from a male donor with glioblastoma. The sample consisted of brain tumor tissue. The sequenced DNA is TGTGCCAACAGTTACAGCGCACAAGGGGCCTACGAACAGTACTTC. It encodes CANSYSAQGAYEQYF.